These 3 T cell receptor beta chains came from one sample sequenced in a study of post-analysis software for immune sequencing data. Study-wide results and limits: Relative to controls, patients had roughly five TRBV segments at higher frequency, with TRBV5-6, TRBV5-1 and TRBV20-1 among these.

Unique molecular identifiers were present in the TCR beta cDNA libraries. Using its own MiXCR run on the PCR reads, TCRdb lists one record per CDR3 protein. The sample consists of hundreds of thousands of distinct CDR3 sequences, 53% of them appearing once. These TCRs' antigens remain unknown. Sequencing was performed on blood. The receptors were sampled from a girl between 10 and 17 years old with multiple sclerosis.

The CDR3 bases are TGTGCCAGCAGCTTAATAGGTAGCGAGTACAATGAGCAGTTCTTC. This sequence encodes CASSLIGSEYNEQFF. V usage is TRBV7-2 and J usage is TRBJ2-1, with TRBD2 as a possible D gene (5 bases). Germline CDR1 reads SGHTA; CDR2 reads FQGNSA. CDR3 length: 15 residues. Trimming stripped 2 bases from V and 4 bases from J, with 12 bases between.

This rearrangement joins TRBV29-1 to TRBJ2-7, with 9 bases that match TRBD1. After removal of 5 bases from V and 3 bases from J, the junction contained 5 bases not matched to a gene. Germline CDR1 is SQVTM and CDR2 is ANQGSEA. This CDR3 contains 13 residues. The CDR3 region has the DNA TGCAGCGTTACCGGGACAGGGCGCTACGAGCAGTACTTC. Its protein is CSVTGTGRYEQYF.

The chain recombines TRBV5-1 with TRBJ2-1, with TRBD1 matching 7 bases. This CDR3 is built from 19 residues. Trimming took 4 bases from V and 0 from J; bases not matched to a gene: 16. CDR1 and CDR2 (germline): SGHRS, YFSETQ. The CDR3 nucleotides are TGCGCCAGCAGCCGAGGACAGGCAACATACGAAAGCTCCTACAATGAGCAGTTCTTC. Translated: CASSRGQATYESSYNEQFF.